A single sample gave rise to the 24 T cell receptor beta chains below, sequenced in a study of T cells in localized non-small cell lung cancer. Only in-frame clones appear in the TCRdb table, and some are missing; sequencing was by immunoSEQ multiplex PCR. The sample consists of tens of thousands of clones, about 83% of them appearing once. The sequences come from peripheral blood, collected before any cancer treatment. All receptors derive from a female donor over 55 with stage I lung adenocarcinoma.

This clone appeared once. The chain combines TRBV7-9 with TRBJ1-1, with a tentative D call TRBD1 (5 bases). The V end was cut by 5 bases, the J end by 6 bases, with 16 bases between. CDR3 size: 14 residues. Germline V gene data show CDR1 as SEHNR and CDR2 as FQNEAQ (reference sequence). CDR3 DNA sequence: TGTGCCAGCAGCCCCGCCGGGGGTGGAGCTGAAGCTTTCTTT. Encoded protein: CASSPAGGGAEAFF.

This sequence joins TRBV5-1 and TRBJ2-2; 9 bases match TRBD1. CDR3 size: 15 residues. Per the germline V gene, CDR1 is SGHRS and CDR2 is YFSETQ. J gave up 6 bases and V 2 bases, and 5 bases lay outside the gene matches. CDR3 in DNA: TGCGCCAGCAGCTTACAGGGGGCGGTGTCCGGGGAGCTGTTTTTT. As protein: CASSLQGAVSGELFF.

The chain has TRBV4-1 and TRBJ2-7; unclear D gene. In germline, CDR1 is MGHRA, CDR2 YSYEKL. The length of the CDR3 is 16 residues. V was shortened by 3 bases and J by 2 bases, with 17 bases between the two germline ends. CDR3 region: CASSQAARPTTYEQYF. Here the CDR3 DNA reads TGCGCCAGCAGCCAGGCGGCCCGTCCCACCACCTACGAGCAGTACTTC.

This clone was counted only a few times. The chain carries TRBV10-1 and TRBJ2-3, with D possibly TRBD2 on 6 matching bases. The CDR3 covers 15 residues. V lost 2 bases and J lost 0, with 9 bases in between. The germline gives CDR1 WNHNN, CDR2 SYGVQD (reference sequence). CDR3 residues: CASSERGSSTDTQYF. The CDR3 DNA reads TGCGCCAGCAGTGAGCGGGGGTCTAGCACAGATACGCAGTATTTT.

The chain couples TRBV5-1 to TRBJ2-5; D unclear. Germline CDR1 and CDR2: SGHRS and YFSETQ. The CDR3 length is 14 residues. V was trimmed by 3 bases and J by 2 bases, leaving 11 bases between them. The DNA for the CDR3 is TGCGCCAGCAGCTACACTGACAATCAAGAGACCCAGTACTTC. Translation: CASSYTDNQETQYF.

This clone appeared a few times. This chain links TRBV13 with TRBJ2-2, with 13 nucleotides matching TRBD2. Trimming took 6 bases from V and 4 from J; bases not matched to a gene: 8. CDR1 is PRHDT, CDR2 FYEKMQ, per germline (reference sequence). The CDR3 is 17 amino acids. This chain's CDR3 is CASSSAGTSGITGELFF. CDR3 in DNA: TGTGCCAGCAGTTCCGCCGGGACTAGCGGGATCACCGGGGAGCTGTTTTTT. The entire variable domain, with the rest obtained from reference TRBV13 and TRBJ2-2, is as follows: AAGVIQSPRHLIKEKRETATLKCYPIPRHDTVYWYQQGPGQDPQFLISFYEKMQSDKGSIPDRFSAQQFSDYHSELNMSSLELGDSALYFCASSSAGTSGITGELFFGEGSRLTVL.

The CDR3 loop is CASSQEGPAINYNYEQYF. CDR3 DNA: TGCGCCAGCAGCCAAGAAGGACCGGCGATAAACTATAACTACGAGCAGTACTTC. The genes are TRBV4-1 and TRBJ2-7; D gene ambiguous. V lost 0 bases and J lost 3, with 21 bases in between. There are 18 residues in the CDR3. Germline V gene lookup returns CDR1 MGHRA and CDR2 YSYEKL.

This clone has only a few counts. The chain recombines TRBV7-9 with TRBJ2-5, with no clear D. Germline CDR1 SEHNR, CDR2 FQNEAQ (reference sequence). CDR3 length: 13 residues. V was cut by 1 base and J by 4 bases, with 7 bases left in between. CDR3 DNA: TGTGCCAGCAGCTTAGAGGTTAGAGAGACCCAGTACTTC. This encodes CASSLEVRETQYF.

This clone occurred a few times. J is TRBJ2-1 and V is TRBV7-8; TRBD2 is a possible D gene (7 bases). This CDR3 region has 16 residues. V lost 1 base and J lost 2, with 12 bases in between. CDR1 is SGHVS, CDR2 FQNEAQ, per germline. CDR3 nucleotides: TGTGCCAGCAGCTTAGTGGGGGGGGGCACCTACAATGAGCAGTTCTTC. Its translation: CASSLVGGGTYNEQFF.

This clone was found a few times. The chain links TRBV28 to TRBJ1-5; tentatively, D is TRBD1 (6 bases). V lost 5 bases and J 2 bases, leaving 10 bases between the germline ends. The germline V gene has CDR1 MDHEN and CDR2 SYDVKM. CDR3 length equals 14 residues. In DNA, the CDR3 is TGTGCCAGCAGTGGCAACAGGGGCAATCAGCCCCAGCATTTT. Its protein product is CASSGNRGNQPQHF.

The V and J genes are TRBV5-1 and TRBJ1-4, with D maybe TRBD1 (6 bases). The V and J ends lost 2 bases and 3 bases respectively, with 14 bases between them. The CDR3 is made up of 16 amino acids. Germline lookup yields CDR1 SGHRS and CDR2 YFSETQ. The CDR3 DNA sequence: TGCGCCAGCAGCTTAAGTAGGGGGGATTCTAATGAAAAACTGTTTTTT. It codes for CASSLSRGDSNEKLFF.

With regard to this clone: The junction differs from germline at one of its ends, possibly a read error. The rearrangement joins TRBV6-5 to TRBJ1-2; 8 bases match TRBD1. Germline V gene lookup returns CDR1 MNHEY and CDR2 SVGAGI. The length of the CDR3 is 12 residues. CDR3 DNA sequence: TGTGCCAGCACCGGACAGGGCTATAGCTACACCTTC. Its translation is CASTGQGYSYTF.

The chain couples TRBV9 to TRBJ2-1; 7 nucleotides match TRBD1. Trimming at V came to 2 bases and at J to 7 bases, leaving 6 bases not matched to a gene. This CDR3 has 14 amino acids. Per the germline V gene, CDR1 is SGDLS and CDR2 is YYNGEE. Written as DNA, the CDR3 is TGTGCCAGCAGCGTCGACTACAGGGGAAATGAGCAGTTCTTC. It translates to CASSVDYRGNEQFF.

The CDR3 here is CASRVSFEGEAFF. The DNA of the CDR3 is TGTGCCAGCAGGGTTTCCTTCGAAGGTGAAGCTTTCTTT. This chain uses TRBV6-1 with TRBJ1-1, with no clear D. This CDR3 is 13 amino acids long. Germline CDR1 reads MNHNS; CDR2 reads SASEGT. Trimming removed 6 bases from V and 7 bases from J, with 15 bases in between.

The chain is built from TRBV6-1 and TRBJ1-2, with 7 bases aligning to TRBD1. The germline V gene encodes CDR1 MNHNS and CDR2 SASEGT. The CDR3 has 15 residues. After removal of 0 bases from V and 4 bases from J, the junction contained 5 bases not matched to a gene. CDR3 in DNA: TGTGCCAGCAGTGAAGCGGGACAGCTTCTCTATGGCTACACCTTC. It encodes CASSEAGQLLYGYTF.

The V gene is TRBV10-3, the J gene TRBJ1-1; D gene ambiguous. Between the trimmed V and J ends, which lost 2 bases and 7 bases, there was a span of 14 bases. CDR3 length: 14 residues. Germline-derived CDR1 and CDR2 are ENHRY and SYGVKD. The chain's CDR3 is CAISERGARDEAFF. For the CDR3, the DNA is TGTGCCATCAGTGAGAGAGGTGCCCGGGATGAAGCTTTCTTT.

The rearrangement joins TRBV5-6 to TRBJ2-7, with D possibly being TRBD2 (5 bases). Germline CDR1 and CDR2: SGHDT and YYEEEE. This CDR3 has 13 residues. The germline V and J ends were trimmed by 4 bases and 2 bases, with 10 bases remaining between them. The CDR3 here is CASSLDGAYEQYF. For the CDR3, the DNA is TGTGCCAGCAGCCTGGACGGGGCCTACGAGCAGTACTTC.

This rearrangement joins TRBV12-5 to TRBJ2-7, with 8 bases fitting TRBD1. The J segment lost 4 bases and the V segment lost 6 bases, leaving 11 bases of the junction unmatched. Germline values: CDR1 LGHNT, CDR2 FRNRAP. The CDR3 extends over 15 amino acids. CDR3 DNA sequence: TGTGCTAGTGGGTCGGGGGACAGGACAACTTACGAGCAGTACTTC. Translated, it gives CASGSGDRTTYEQYF.

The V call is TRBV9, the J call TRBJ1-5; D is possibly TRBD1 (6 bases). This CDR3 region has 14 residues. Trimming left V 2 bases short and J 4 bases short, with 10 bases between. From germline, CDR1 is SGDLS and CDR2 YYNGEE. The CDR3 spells CASSVGQNNQPQHF. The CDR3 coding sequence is TGTGCCAGCAGCGTTGGACAGAATAATCAGCCCCAGCATTTT.

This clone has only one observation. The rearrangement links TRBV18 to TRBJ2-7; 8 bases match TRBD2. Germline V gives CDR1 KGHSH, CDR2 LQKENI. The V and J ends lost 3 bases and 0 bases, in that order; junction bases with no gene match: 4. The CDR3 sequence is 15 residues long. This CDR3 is CASSPGGGSSYEQYF. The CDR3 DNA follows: TGTGCCAGCTCACCGGGCGGGGGGAGCTCCTACGAGCAGTACTTC.

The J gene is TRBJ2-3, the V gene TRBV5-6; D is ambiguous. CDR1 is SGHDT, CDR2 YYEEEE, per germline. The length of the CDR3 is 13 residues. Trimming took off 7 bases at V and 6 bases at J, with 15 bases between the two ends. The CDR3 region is CASHGPKADTQYF. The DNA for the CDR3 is TGTGCCAGCCATGGGCCCAAGGCGGATACGCAGTATTTT.

CDR3 loop: CASSPRATGDYSNQPQHF. The CDR3 DNA reads TGTGCCAGTAGTCCCCGGGCCACAGGAGATTATAGCAATCAGCCCCAGCATTTT. The chain joins TRBV19 to TRBJ1-5; tentatively, D is TRBD1 (5 bases). Trimming took 5 bases from V and 0 from J, leaving 20 bases between them. The CDR3 loop spans 18 amino acids. The germline gives CDR1 LNHDA, CDR2 SQIVND (reference sequence).

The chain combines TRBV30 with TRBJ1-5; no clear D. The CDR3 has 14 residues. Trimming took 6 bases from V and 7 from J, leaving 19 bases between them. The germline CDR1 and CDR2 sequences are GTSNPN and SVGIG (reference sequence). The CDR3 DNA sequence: TGTGCCTGCGTCAACGGCGGGTGGGTGCAGCCCCAGCATTTT. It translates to CACVNGGWVQPQHF.

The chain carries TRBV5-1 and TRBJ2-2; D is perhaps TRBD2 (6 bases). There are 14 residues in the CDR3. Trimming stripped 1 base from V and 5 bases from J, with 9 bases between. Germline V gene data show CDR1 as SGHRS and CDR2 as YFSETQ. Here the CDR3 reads CASSLSRGTGELFF. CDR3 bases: TGCGCCAGCAGCTTGTCTCGGGGGACCGGGGAGCTGTTTTTT. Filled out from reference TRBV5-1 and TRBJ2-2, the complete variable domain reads KAGVTQTPRYLIKTRGQQVTLSCSPISGHRSVSWYQQTPGQGLQFLFEYFSETQRNKGNFPGRFSGRQFSNSRSEMNVSTLELGDSALYLCASSLSRGTGELFFGEGSRLTVL.